Below are 27 T cell receptor beta chains sequenced from a single sample in a study of CD8+ T cells in alopecia areata. Cells that came from pooled cutaneous lymph nodes were sorted using CD4, CD8alpha, NKG2D, NKG2ACE and other markers. Isolated RNA was reverse transcribed into cDNA used as the sequencing template. The assay was immunoSEQ multiplex PCR, and TCRdb's table has in-frame clones only and misses some. This record lists approximately 280,000 clones, none seen once only, and the top ten clones contain about 1.2%. The sample was CD4+ T cells sorted from a lymph node. These receptors were obtained from a C3H/HeJ mouse with alopecia areata. Strain MHC haplotype: H2-k.

For this clone: Mouse germline and gene names are used. The read terminates 4 residues ahead of where the CDR3 ends, so the germline J gene completes it. This rearrangement joins TRBV5 to TRBJ2-7, with a weak D call TRBD1 (7 bases). Germline-derived CDR1 and CDR2 are LGHNA and YNLKQL (reference sequence). The length of the CDR3 is 12 residues. CDR3 bases read: TGTGCCAGCAGCCAAAGGGGGCAT. Protein product: CASSQRGH. The full CDR3 protein reads CASSQRGHEQYF.

This clone was seen only a few times. Gene names denote mouse genes. The missing CDR3 end, 4 residues past where the read stops, is filled in from the germline J gene. The chain recombines TRBV31 with TRBJ2-2; the D gene is possibly TRBD1 (7 bases). Per germline, CDR1 GKSSPN and CDR2 SITVG. The CDR3 has 13 amino acids. Between the trimmed V and J ends, which lost 3 bases and 3 bases, there was a span of 8 bases. This CDR3 is CAWRRGHTGQLYF. CDR3 bases read: TGTGCCTGGAGAAGGGGGCACACCGGG.

This clone was detected a few times. This clone may be a read error of a much larger clone one base away. The genes and germline here are from mouse. The CDR3 end falls 4 residues outside the read, so it is completed with the germline J gene. The same CDR3 also results from other DNA sequences found in this sample. The chain carries TRBV1 and TRBJ2-5, with TRBD2 identical over 7 bases. The V gene's germline CDR1 is NSQYPW and CDR2 LRSPGD (reference sequence). CDR3 length: 13 amino acids. CDR3 DNA, as far as it was read: TGCACCTGCAGTGCTGGGGGGAGAGAC. This translates into CTCSAGGRD. In full, the CDR3 is CTCSAGGRDTQYF.

This clone was picked up a small number of times. Gene names follow the mouse nomenclature. Read sequence stops 4 residues before the CDR3 end, and the germline J gene provides the missing end. The chain links TRBV31 to TRBJ2-7; D may be TRBD2 (6 bases). Germline loops: CDR1 GKSSPN, CDR2 SITVG. Trimming took off 3 bases at V and 1 base at J, with 10 bases between the two ends. This CDR3 has 13 amino acids. CDR3 bases read: TGTGCCTGGAGCCTCGGGACTTCCTAT. Translating it yields CAWSLGTSY. The whole CDR3 is CAWSLGTSYEQYF.

This clone has more than one count but fewer than ten. Mouse gene names and germline throughout. The read comes to an end 4 residues before the CDR3 does, leaving the germline J gene to fill in the end. The V and J genes are TRBV19 and TRBJ2-1; 9 nucleotides agree with TRBD1. With 4 bases clipped from V and 4 bases from J, the junction kept 3 bases outside the gene matches. The CDR3 is 14 residues long. Germline V gives CDR1 FNHDT, CDR2 SITEND (reference sequence). CDR3 DNA, as far as it was read: TGTGCCAGCAGTCAACAGGGGGCTTATGCT. It yields the protein CASSQQGAYA. The complete CDR3 protein is CASSQQGAYAEQFF.

With respect to this clone: Germline and genes: mouse. The DNA ends 4 residues before the CDR3 does, and the rest of the CDR3 is filled in from the germline J gene. The chain links TRBV13-2 to TRBJ2-3, with D uncertain. Germline assignment: CDR1 NNHNN and CDR2 SYGAGS (reference sequence). The length of the CDR3 is 15 residues. V lost 1 base to trimming and J lost 0 bases, with 9 bases between them. Incomplete CDR3 DNA: TGTGCCAGCGGTGATCAGGCATCTAGTGCAGAA. This sequence encodes CASGDQASSAE. The complete CDR3 sequence is CASGDQASSAETLYF.

This clone was counted between two and nine times. Germline and genes: mouse. Sequencing ends 4 residues short of the CDR3 end; the germline J gene provides the rest. The same CDR3 can be traced to other DNA sequences in this sample. The V gene is TRBV13-2, the J gene TRBJ2-2; 11 nucleotides line up with TRBD2. V dropped 5 bases and J dropped 0; count of bases not matched to a gene: 0. CDR1 and CDR2 from the germline V gene are NNHNN and SYGAGS (reference sequence). The CDR3 spans 15 residues. The CDR3 DNA, read in part, is TGTGCCAGCGGGACTGGGGGGGCAAACACCGGG. Translating it yields CASGTGGANTG. The complete CDR3 reads CASGTGGANTGQLYF.

This clone was counted a few times. Genes and germline are mouse. The read stops 4 residues short of the end of the CDR3; the missing end is completed from the germline J gene. At the DNA level, this CDR3 is encoded by other sequences in the same sample as well. The chain employs TRBV4 and TRBJ2-3, with D tentatively TRBD1 (6 bases). The CDR3 runs to 15 residues. V lost 5 bases to trimming and J lost 0 bases, with 12 bases between them. Germline loops: CDR1 LGHDT, CDR2 YNNKQL (reference sequence). This chain's CDR3 is CASSLQGTSAETLYF. CDR3 bases read: TGTGCCAGCAGCCTACAGGGAACTAGTGCAGAA.

This clone was detected only a few times. The genes are named according to mouse. This same CDR3 is encoded by further DNA sequences in the sample. CDR3 protein: CASSRQGRYAEQFF. The sequenced CDR3 bases are TGTGCCAGCAGCAGACAGGGGAGATATGCT. V usage is TRBV19 and J usage is TRBJ2-1; 8 nucleotides match TRBD1. The DNA ends 4 residues before the CDR3 does, and the rest of the CDR3 is filled in from the germline J gene. Trimming cost V 5 bases and J 4 bases; bases outside gene matches: 5. CDR1 is FNHDT and CDR2 is SITEND in the germline V gene (reference sequence). The CDR3 runs 14 residues.

The sample holds many counts of this clone. Mouse gene names apply. Read coverage stops 4 residues before the CDR3 terminus; the germline J gene supplies the remainder. This chain uses TRBV16 with TRBJ2-3; 13 bases are a match to TRBD2. Germline CDR1 SGHSA, CDR2 FRNQAP. The CDR3 is 20 amino acids. Losses at the gene ends were 4 bases for V and 0 bases for J; bases not matched to a gene: 13. CDR3 loop: CASSYPHRDWGGPSAETLYF. Partial CDR3 DNA: TGTGCAAGCAGCTACCCTCACCGGGACTGGGGGGGTCCTAGTGCAGAA.

This clone was seen only a few times. Mouse gene names apply. The CDR3 end falls 4 residues outside the read, so it is completed with the germline J gene. The chain employs TRBV31 and TRBJ2-1, with 7 bases lining up with TRBD1. The germline gives CDR1 GKSSPN, CDR2 SITVG. V lost 3 bases, J lost 4 bases, and 3 bases stayed unmatched. The CDR3 runs to 13 residues. The sequenced CDR3 bases are TGTGCCTGGAGGGGGACAGAATATGCT. It yields the protein CAWRGTEYA. Given in full, the CDR3 is CAWRGTEYAEQFF.

The sample holds a few counts of this clone. All gene names here are mouse names. The read stops 4 residues short of the end of the CDR3; the missing end is completed from the germline J gene. The sample carries other DNA sequences with the same CDR3. This chain uses TRBV1 with TRBJ2-3, with 11 positions matching TRBD1. Germline loops: CDR1 NSQYPW, CDR2 LRSPGD (reference sequence). CDR3 length equals 15 residues. The V segment lost 1 base and the J segment 3 bases; nucleotides outside the gene matches: 0. The covered CDR3 bases are TGCACCTGCAGTGCAGGGGACAGGGGGGCAGAA. Translated, it gives CTCSAGDRGAE. The complete CDR3 sequence is CTCSAGDRGAETLYF.

The sample holds a few counts of this clone. Each gene name is a mouse one. This CDR3 is CASSPSQNTLYF. Partial CDR3 DNA: TGTGCCAGCAGCCCTAGTCAAAAC. The J gene is TRBJ2-4, the V gene TRBV4; no clear D gene. The read terminates 4 residues before the CDR3 end, so the remaining end is supplied by the germline J gene. The CDR3 contains 12 residues. With 5 bases removed from V and 0 bases from J, the gap between germline ends came to 3 bases. Germline CDR1 reads LGHDT; CDR2 reads YNNKQL (reference sequence).

In regard to this clone: Mouse gene names apply. The CDR3 sequence is CASSFGGTNTGQLYF. The sequenced part of the CDR3 DNA is TGTGCCAGCAGTTTCGGGGGGACTAACACCGGG. The gene calls are TRBV19 and TRBJ2-2, with D possibly being TRBD2 (6 bases). The CDR3 goes on 4 residues after the read ends, and that part is filled in from the germline J gene. Trimming removed 4 bases from V and 2 bases from J, with 12 bases in between. CDR3 size: 15 residues. Germline CDR1 FNHDT, CDR2 SITEND (reference sequence).

In the case of this clone: Genes and germline are mouse. The CDR3 is cut off 4 residues early in the read; its end comes from the germline J gene. Other nucleotide sequences from this sample produce the same CDR3. The V call is TRBV13-3, the J call TRBJ2-2, with D unclear. This CDR3 comprises 14 residues. The ends were cut back, 0 bases at V and 1 base at J, with 4 bases in the middle. CDR1 NNHDY and CDR2 SYVADS come from the germline V gene. The DNA read from the CDR3 is TGTGCCAGCAGTGATGCCAGAAACACCGGG. This gives the protein CASSDARNTG. In full, the CDR3 is CASSDARNTGQLYF.

This clone turned up a few times. Mouse names are used for the genes. Read sequence stops 4 residues before the CDR3 end, and the germline J gene provides the missing end. This chain uses TRBV31 with TRBJ2-4, with 10 bases matching TRBD2. The CDR3 consists of 14 residues. From germline, CDR1 is GKSSPN and CDR2 SITVG. The CDR3 sequence is CAWSPRTGGNTLYF. CDR3 DNA, as far as it was read: TGTGCCTGGAGTCCTAGGACTGGGGGAAAC.

This clone was picked up a small number of times. Gene names are mouse gene names. This chain's CDR3 is CTCSAISGQDTQYF. Incomplete CDR3 DNA: TGCACCTGCAGTGCAATTTCAGGCCAAGAC. The rearrangement joins TRBV1 to TRBJ2-5; D unresolved. From the germline J gene comes the end of the CDR3, since the read stops 4 residues before it. The germline V gene has CDR1 NSQYPW and CDR2 LRSPGD (reference sequence). The CDR3 runs to 14 residues. With 2 bases removed from V and 2 bases from J, the gap between germline ends came to 8 bases.

This clone appeared many times. Gene names are mouse gene names. The read finishes 4 residues shy of the CDR3 end, and the germline J gene is used to complete it. This chain joins TRBV13-1 and TRBJ1-2, with TRBD1 matching over 11 bases. V lost 1 base to trimming and J lost 3 bases; unmatched junction nucleotides: 2. This CDR3 has 15 amino acids. The germline gives CDR1 NSHNY, CDR2 SYGAGN. The DNA read from the CDR3 is TGTGCCAGCAGTGATCCGGGACAGGGGGACTCC. Residues: CASSDPGQGDS. The whole CDR3 sequence is CASSDPGQGDSDYTF.

This clone has a count of ten or more. Gene names and germline match the mouse. The missing CDR3 end, 3 residues past where the read stops, is filled in from the germline J gene. The chain is built from TRBV17 and TRBJ1-6, with D perhaps TRBD1 (5 bases). TRBJ1-6 is marked as an open reading frame, function uncertain. CDR1 is MNHDT, CDR2 YYDKIL, per germline. V gave up 6 bases and J gave up 4 bases, with 7 bases separating them. The CDR3 is 13 residues long. CDR3 amino acids: CASRDKYNSPLYF. The part of the CDR3 DNA that was read is TGTGCTAGCAGGGACAAATATAATTCGCCC.

This clone was picked up a small number of times. Gene names and germline match the mouse. The sequenced fragment ends 4 residues before the CDR3 boundary, so the rest is inferred from the germline J gene. The V call is TRBV1, the J call TRBJ1-1; weak D call: TRBD1 (6 bases). Germline V gene lookup returns CDR1 NSQYPW and CDR2 LRSPGD (reference sequence). The CDR3 totals 15 residues. The V end was cut by 4 bases, the J end by 2 bases, with 14 bases between. This chain's CDR3 is CTCSGSGTLNTEVFF. The CDR3 DNA, read in part, is TGCACCTGCAGTGGTTCCGGGACACTTAACACA.

In this sample, this clone turned up a few times. The genes and germline here are from mouse. From the germline J gene comes the end of the CDR3, since the read stops 3 residues before it. This chain joins TRBV5 and TRBJ1-6; D unresolved. TRBJ1-6 is annotated as an ORF whose role is uncertain. Trimming took off 0 bases at V and 5 bases at J, with 5 bases between the two ends. This CDR3 has 14 residues. CDR1 and CDR2 from the germline V gene are LGHNA and YNLKQL (reference sequence). Partial CDR3 DNA: TGTGCCAGCAGCCAAGACCAGGATAATTCGCCC. It specifies CASSQDQDNSP. Given in full, the CDR3 is CASSQDQDNSPLYF.

Concerning this clone: Any gene name here is a mouse gene name. With the read ending 4 residues before the CDR3 end, the germline J gene is used to fill in that end. The chain couples TRBV13-1 to TRBJ2-3; D is unclear. V lost 2 bases and J 0 bases, leaving 7 bases between the germline ends. The CDR3 covers 14 residues. Germline V gene lookup returns CDR1 NSHNY and CDR2 SYGAGN. Incomplete CDR3 DNA: TGTGCCAGCAGTGAGATGGGTAGTGCAGAA. Translating gives CASSEMGSAE. The full CDR3 protein is CASSEMGSAETLYF.

This clone was seen a few times. The gene symbols are mouse symbols. CDR3: CASRRDSNSDYTF. The sequenced part of the CDR3 DNA is TGTGCCAGCAGGAGGGACAGTAACTCC. The chain carries TRBV13-3 and TRBJ1-2; 7 bases map to TRBD1. The CDR3 end lies 4 residues beyond the end of the read and is filled in from the germline J gene. Germline trimming cut 5 bases from V and 2 bases from J; bases unmatched to any gene: 3. This CDR3 has 13 amino acids. Germline lookup yields CDR1 NNHDY and CDR2 SYVADS.

This clone was detected many times. Genes and germline come from the mouse. With the read ending 4 residues before the CDR3 end, the germline J gene is used to fill in that end. The chain links TRBV3 to TRBJ2-1, with 12 bases fitting TRBD2. V shed 2 bases, J shed 6 bases, and the junction held 5 bases outside the gene matches. Germline-derived CDR1 and CDR2 are SNHLY and FYNGKV (reference sequence). The CDR3 has 16 residues. The covered CDR3 bases are TGTGCCAGCAGCTTACGGGACTGGGGGGTGAGTGCT. Translation: CASSLRDWGVSA. The CDR3 reads in full as CASSLRDWGVSAEQFF. Full variable domain (remainder filled in from reference TRBV3 and TRBJ2-1): GPKVLQIPSHQIIDMGQMVTLNCDPVSNHLYFYWYKQILGQQMEFLVNFYNGKVMEKSKLFKDQFSVERPDGSYFTLKIQPTALEDSAVYFCASSLRDWGVSAEQFFGPGTRLTVL.

For this clone: Genes and germline are mouse. The read is 4 residues too short to cover the CDR3 end, so that end is filled in from the germline J gene. Other nucleotide sequences from this sample produce the same CDR3. The chain employs TRBV13-1 and TRBJ2-5; a possible D gene is TRBD1 (5 bases). The CDR3 covers 14 residues. CDR1 NSHNY and CDR2 SYGAGN come from the germline V gene. V was pared by 2 bases and J by 0 bases, with 7 bases between. The CDR3 protein is CASSETVNQDTQYF. Partial CDR3 DNA: TGTGCCAGCAGTGAGACAGTTAACCAAGAC.

On this clone itself: Gene and germline names: mouse. The CDR3 extends 4 residues past the end of the read, so its final part is completed from the germline J gene. This chain uses TRBV13-3 with TRBJ2-7; TRBD1 agrees at 10 bases. The CDR3 contains 15 residues. The germline V gene has CDR1 NNHDY and CDR2 SYVADS. The sequenced part of the CDR3 DNA is TGTGCCAGCAGTGGGGACAGGGGAGAACCTTAT. This sequence encodes CASSGDRGEPY. In full, the CDR3 is CASSGDRGEPYEQYF.

A note on this clone: Gene names refer to mouse genes. The read is 4 residues too short to cover the CDR3 end, so that end is filled in from the germline J gene. V is TRBV13-2 and J is TRBJ1-2; no firm D call. V was shortened by 2 bases and J by 1 base, with 6 bases between the two germline ends. This CDR3 has 13 amino acids. Germline CDR1 and CDR2: NNHNN and SYGAGS (reference sequence). CDR3 protein: CASGETENSDYTF. The DNA read from the CDR3 is TGTGCCAGCGGTGAAACAGAAAACTCC.